This entry is about one T cell receptor (beta chain). Its specificity is not known. There are 13 residues in the CDR3. The germline CDR1 and CDR2 sequences are MNHEY and SMNVEV (reference sequence). Trimming removed 5 bases at V and 11 bases at J, with 13 bases between. The sample comes from a study of cytomegalovirus exposure and HLA in healthy donors. For the study at large: Around 81% of roughly 400 genotyped donors fell in the Caucasian-associated ancestry cluster. Study-wide points: In a later analysis, TCR beta V- and J-gene trimming was associated with a missense DCLRE1C variant. Donors belonging to an Asian-associated ancestry cluster reportedly showed fewer N-insertions in productive TCRs than the roughly 670-donor mean, according to what a later analysis found.

The PCR was carried out with 60 Vbeta primers and 13 Jbeta primers. Under the authors' procedure: An analysis performed later counted roughly 80 million unique TCR beta chains (approximately 11 million of them shared). Produced via immunoSEQ multiplex PCR; TCRdb's table is partial and in-frame only. V and J calls and clone size are those listed in that table; D and trimming were worked out from the DNA. This sample has about 60,000 clones, with around 87% found just once. The chain combines TRBV27 with TRBJ1-6; D might be TRBD1 (5 bases). Sequencing input: PBMCs. This receptor was obtained from a man aged 18 to 35 in good health and CMV-seronegative. The CDR3 nucleotides are TGTGCCAGCAGTAGGGACTGGGTGGCACCCCTCCACTTT. Amino acid sequence: CASSRDWVAPLHF.